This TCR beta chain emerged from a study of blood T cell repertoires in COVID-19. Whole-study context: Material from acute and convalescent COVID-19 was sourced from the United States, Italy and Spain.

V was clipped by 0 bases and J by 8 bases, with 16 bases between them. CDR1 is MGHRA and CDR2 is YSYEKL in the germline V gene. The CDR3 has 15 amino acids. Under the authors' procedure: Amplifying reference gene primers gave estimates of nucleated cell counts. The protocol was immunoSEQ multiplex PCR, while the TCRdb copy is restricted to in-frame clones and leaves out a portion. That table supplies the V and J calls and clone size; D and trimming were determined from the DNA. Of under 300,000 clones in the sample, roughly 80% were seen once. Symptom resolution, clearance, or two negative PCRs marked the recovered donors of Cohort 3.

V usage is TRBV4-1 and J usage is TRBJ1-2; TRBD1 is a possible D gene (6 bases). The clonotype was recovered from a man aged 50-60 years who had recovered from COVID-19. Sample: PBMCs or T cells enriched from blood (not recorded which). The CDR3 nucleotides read TGCGCCAGCAGCCAAGACGGCGGGGGGGCGCAAGGCTACACCTTC. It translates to CASSQDGGGAQGYTF.